The 26 T cell receptor beta chains below all came from one sample that was sequenced in a study of T cells in Graves' hyperthyroidism and ophthalmopathy. Authors of the study amplified TCR beta CDR3 regions from RNA transcripts. Initially, a first-round RT-PCR of the TCR CDR3 employed the HTBI primer set. In TCRdb, the multiplex PCR reads were re-called with MiXCR into one record per CDR3 protein. The top ten clones hold around 7.9% of a sample with some 300,000 distinct CDR3 sequences, about an eighth of them seen once. Sequencing was performed on blood. Receptors originate from a woman under 40 with Graves' hyperthyroidism that later progressed to Graves' ophthalmopathy.

This clonotype was counted at least ten times. The V gene is TRBV7-8, the J gene TRBJ1-1; 9 nucleotides line up with TRBD1. Germline trimming cut 4 bases from V and 3 bases from J; bases unmatched to any gene: 6. The CDR3 is made up of 15 amino acids. Germline-derived CDR1 and CDR2 are SGHVS and FQNEAQ. The CDR3 nucleotides read TGTGCCAGCAGCTCAGACAGGGGGAGGTACACTGAAGCTTTCTTT. Translating gives CASSSDRGRYTEAFF.

The chain combines TRBV20-1 with TRBJ2-2; D not resolved. The CDR3 consists of 13 residues. V shed 2 bases and J shed 5 bases, with 9 bases lying between them. In germline, CDR1 is DFQATT, CDR2 SNEGSKA (reference sequence). CDR3 in amino acids: CSARISLTGELFF. CDR3 bases: TGCAGTGCTAGAATCTCGCTTACCGGGGAGCTGTTTTTT.

The chain is built from TRBV3-1 and TRBJ2-1; D is unresolved. V was cut by 4 bases and J by 7 bases, with 8 bases left in between. Germline assignment: CDR1 LGHDT and CDR2 YNNKEL (reference sequence). The CDR3 runs 12 residues. CDR3 residues: CASSPSGNEQFF. CDR3 sequence (DNA): TGTGCCAGCAGCCCGTCCGGAAATGAGCAGTTCTTC.

This clonotype has only a few counts. V usage is TRBV4-2 and J usage is TRBJ2-1; the D is unclear. Germline V CDR1 and CDR2: LGHNA, YNFKEQ. V lost 0 bases, J lost 8 bases, and 29 bases lay in between. The CDR3 covers 20 residues. The CDR3 spells CASSQDTLLQVNVPEDEQFF. CDR3 nucleotides: TGTGCCAGCAGCCAAGATACCCTACTGCAGGTTAATGTTCCCGAGGATGAGCAGTTCTTC.

This clonotype was seen more than once but under ten times. The chain uses TRBV4-3 and TRBJ2-3; D unclear. Germline lookup yields CDR1 LGHNA and CDR2 YSLEER. V dropped 3 bases and J dropped 0 bases, with 7 bases sitting between them. The length of the CDR3 is 14 residues. The CDR3 reads CASSHRSSTDTQYF. DNA for the CDR3: TGCGCCAGCAGCCACCGGTCTAGCACAGATACGCAGTATTTT.

V usage is TRBV20-1 and J usage is TRBJ2-7; 16 bases agree with TRBD2. Germline loops: CDR1 DFQATT, CDR2 SNEGSKA (reference sequence). This CDR3 contains 18 residues. J gave up 2 bases and V 3 bases, and 10 bases lay outside the gene matches. This chain's CDR3 is CSASTGAGTSGRAYEQYF. For the CDR3, the DNA is TGCAGTGCTAGTACTGGGGCCGGGACTAGCGGGAGGGCCTACGAGCAGTACTTC.

Points on this clonotype: A clone one base away is much larger, so this may be a read error. The CDR3 DNA sequence: TGTGCCACCAGCAGAGAGGAAGGCTCAGCGGGAGACGCAGAGACCCAGTACTTC. The encoded protein is CATSREEGSAGDAETQYF. The chain couples TRBV15 to TRBJ2-5; TRBD2 aligns across 8 bases. The CDR3 sequence is 18 residues long. V was pared by 0 bases and J by 4 bases, with 13 bases of the junction left unmatched. Per the germline V gene, CDR1 is LNHNV and CDR2 is YYDKDF (reference sequence).

To note about this clonotype: A read error is possible here, since a much larger clone lies one base away. The rearrangement links TRBV11-3 to TRBJ2-1; D gene unclear. Trimming took 1 base from V and 5 from J, leaving 12 bases between them. CDR3 length: 15 amino acids. Germline-derived CDR1 and CDR2 are SGHNT and YENEEA. The CDR3 region is CASSLVAGPNNEQFF. The CDR3 bases are TGTGCCAGCAGCTTAGTGGCTGGCCCTAACAATGAGCAGTTCTTC.

This clonotype was recorded a few times. The CDR3 region has the DNA TGTGCCATCAGGTACCGGACGGAACTAGCTAACTATGGCTACACCTTC. Its translation is CAIRYRTELANYGYTF. The chain has TRBV10-3 and TRBJ1-2; D unclear. This CDR3 comprises 16 residues. The germline V gene has CDR1 ENHRY and CDR2 SYGVKD. V dropped 6 bases and J dropped 0 bases, with 17 bases sitting between them.

This clonotype came up a few times. The gene calls are TRBV7-2 and TRBJ1-2; D possibly corresponds to TRBD1 (6 bases). Trimming removed 2 bases from V and 8 bases from J, with 18 bases in between. The CDR3 spans 15 residues. Germline V gene data show CDR1 as SGHTA and CDR2 as FQGNSA. For the CDR3, the DNA is TGTGCCAGCAGCTTAATTTTCGGGGGCGGGGAGGGCTACACCTTC. Its protein product is CASSLIFGGGEGYTF.

The genes are TRBV7-2 and TRBJ2-7; 8 bases match TRBD1. The length of the CDR3 is 14 residues. The V gene's germline CDR1 is SGHTA and CDR2 FQGNSA. Trimming at V came to 5 bases and at J to 4 bases, leaving 7 bases not matched to a gene. This chain's CDR3 is CASSRTGGQYEQYF. In DNA form, the CDR3 reads TGTGCCAGCAGCAGAACAGGGGGGCAGTACGAGCAGTACTTC.

This clonotype was recorded at least ten times. This chain links TRBV7-6 with TRBJ1-1; TRBD1 matches at 7 bases. The V segment lost 4 bases and the J segment 6 bases; nucleotides outside the gene matches: 5. Germline V CDR1 and CDR2: SGHVS, FNYEAQ. This CDR3 comprises 13 residues. CDR3 sequence reads: CASSSPGQSEAFF. The CDR3 DNA is TGTGCCAGCAGCTCTCCGGGACAGTCTGAAGCTTTCTTT.

This clonotype was counted many times. The chain combines TRBV6-1 with TRBJ2-1, with 12 bases fitting TRBD2. The J segment lost 3 bases and the V segment lost 6 bases, leaving 6 bases of the junction unmatched. Germline values: CDR1 MNHNS, CDR2 SASEGT. The CDR3 runs to 16 residues. CDR3 protein: CASRPSGRAGYNEQFF. CDR3 in DNA: TGTGCCAGCAGGCCTAGCGGGAGGGCCGGCTACAATGAGCAGTTCTTC.

This clonotype came up many times. The V gene is TRBV11-2, the J gene TRBJ2-7; D may be TRBD1 (6 bases). The CDR3 runs to 14 residues. V lost 5 bases, J lost 2 bases, and 13 bases lay in between. Germline CDR1 is SGHAT and CDR2 is FQNNGV. The CDR3 bases are TGTGCCAGCAGCCCCACCCGGGACACCTACGAGCAGTACTTC. As protein: CASSPTRDTYEQYF.

This clonotype came up many times. The rearrangement joins TRBV7-9 to TRBJ2-1, with 11 nucleotides matching TRBD2. Germline V gene sequence: CDR1 SEHNR, CDR2 FQNEAQ (reference sequence). The CDR3 runs 18 residues. Trimming removed 5 bases from V and 3 bases from J; junction bases left unmatched: 12. CDR3 coding DNA: TGTGCCAGCAGCCTTTCCCCTAGCGGGAGGACTCTCTACAATGAGCAGTTCTTC. It codes for CASSLSPSGRTLYNEQFF.

V usage is TRBV25-1 and J usage is TRBJ1-5; 7 positions agree with TRBD1. J gave up 3 bases and V 0 bases, and 11 bases lay outside the gene matches. CDR3 length: 18 amino acids. CDR1 is MGHDK and CDR2 is SYGVNS in the germline V gene. The CDR3 spells CASSEYLTWDSSNQPQHF. The CDR3 DNA sequence: TGTGCCAGCAGTGAATATTTGACGTGGGACAGCTCCAATCAGCCCCAGCATTTT.

This clonotype was counted at least ten times. The V and J genes are TRBV3-1 and TRBJ2-7; possibly TRBD1 for D (5 bases). The germline CDR1 and CDR2 sequences are LGHDT and YNNKEL (reference sequence). Deletions cut 1 base from V and 5 bases from J, with 9 bases between. The CDR3 totals 13 residues. The CDR3 is CASSQVAGNEQYF. DNA for the CDR3: TGTGCCAGCAGCCAAGTTGCAGGGAACGAGCAGTACTTC.

At least ten counts were recorded for this clonotype. The rearrangement uses TRBV24-1 and TRBJ1-5, with D tentatively TRBD1 (5 bases). Looked up from germline, CDR1 is KGHDR and CDR2 is SFDVKD. This CDR3 has 14 amino acids. Trimming stripped 2 bases from V and 7 bases from J, with 11 bases between. Here the CDR3 reads CATSDSRGWQPQHF. The CDR3, as DNA: TGTGCCACCAGTGATTCCCGGGGGTGGCAGCCCCAGCATTTT.

This clonotype has more than one count but fewer than ten. This chain connects TRBV6-1 to TRBJ2-3; a weak D match, TRBD1 (7 bases). Germline-derived CDR1 and CDR2 are MNHNS and SASEGT. Trimming cost V 3 bases and J 8 bases, with 12 bases left between them. The CDR3 sequence is 13 residues long. CDR3 protein: CASSDGTAGTQYF. CDR3 coding DNA: TGTGCCAGCAGTGATGGGACAGCGGGTACGCAGTATTTT.

In its sample, this clonotype was seen many times. V is TRBV27 and J is TRBJ1-2; 8 bases agree with TRBD1. V gave up 2 bases and J gave up 0 bases; unmatched junction bases: 2. Germline assignment: CDR1 MNHEY and CDR2 SMNVEV (reference sequence). The CDR3 has 15 amino acids. This CDR3 reads CASSLQGASNYGYTF. The CDR3 nucleotides are TGTGCCAGCAGTTTACAGGGGGCATCTAACTATGGCTACACCTTC.

This clonotype was counted ten times or more. The V gene is TRBV20-1, the J gene TRBJ2-7; TRBD2 agrees at 11 bases. The CDR3 sequence is 14 residues long. The germline V gene encodes CDR1 DFQATT and CDR2 SNEGSKA (reference sequence). V was clipped by 0 bases and J by 7 bases; unmatched bases: 5. The CDR3 spells CSARELAGVVEQYF. CDR3 bases: TGCAGTGCTAGAGAACTAGCGGGAGTTGTAGAGCAGTACTTC.

On this clonotype: With a much larger clone just one base away, this may be a read error. This CDR3 is missing its conserved last phenylalanine or tryptophan, likely due to a read error. V is TRBV7-3 and J is TRBJ2-5; TRBD2 is a possible D gene (6 bases). CDR3 length: 13 residues. Germline CDR1 and CDR2: SGHTA and FQGTGA. V was shortened by 5 bases and J by 7 bases, with 14 bases between the two germline ends. The CDR3 reads CASSRAREATQYL. CDR3 DNA: TGTGCCAGCAGCCGCGCGCGGGAAGCGACCCAGTACCTC.

The table lists this clonotype with many counts. The chain carries TRBV7-2 and TRBJ1-5; the D is unclear. V gave up 1 base and J gave up 6 bases, with 7 bases separating them. Germline values: CDR1 SGHTA, CDR2 FQGNSA. There are 13 residues in the CDR3. The CDR3 bases are TGTGCCAGCAGCTTAGGAGGTGGTCAGCCCCAGCATTTT. Protein product: CASSLGGGQPQHF.

This clonotype was counted ten times or more. The chain has TRBV7-6 and TRBJ2-1; D unresolved. V was clipped by 5 bases and J by 3 bases, with 11 bases between them. Per the germline V gene, CDR1 is SGHVS and CDR2 is FNYEAQ. The CDR3 extends over 14 amino acids. The CDR3: CASSPDGIYNEQFF. As DNA, the CDR3 is TGTGCCAGCAGCCCCGACGGTATCTACAATGAGCAGTTCTTC.

This clonotype was observed many times. The V call is TRBV18, the J call TRBJ2-2; D not resolved. This CDR3 is built from 14 residues. Trimming left V 1 base short and J 7 bases short, with 10 bases between. Germline values: CDR1 KGHSH, CDR2 LQKENI. CDR3 bases: TGTGCCAGCTCACCACAGGGATACGGCGGGGAGCTGTTTTTT. Residues: CASSPQGYGGELFF.

This clonotype was picked up many times. V and J are TRBV6-2 or TRBV6-3 and TRBJ1-1, with D uncertain. In germline, CDR1 is MNHEY, CDR2 SVGEGT. Trimming took off 2 bases at V and 11 bases at J, with 21 bases between the two ends. The CDR3 contains 15 residues. The CDR3 reads CASSYGGSTGLGAFF. As DNA, the CDR3 is TGTGCCAGCAGTTACGGTGGCTCAACCGGCTTGGGGGCTTTCTTT.